This TCR beta chain stems from a study of T cells in Graves' hyperthyroidism and ophthalmopathy. General observations from the study: Patients with ophthalmopathy were separated from those with stable hyperthyroidism by a 13 V-J model.

A lack of ophthalmopathy progression within 18 months defined stable Graves' hyperthyroidism. Fresh 10 ml peripheral blood yielded PBMCs. Germline loops: CDR1 SEHNR, CDR2 FQNEAQ (reference sequence). V gave up 7 bases and J gave up 7 bases, with 14 bases separating them. There are 14 residues in the CDR3. Concerning this clonotype: Its antigen is still unknown.

TCR beta CDR3 region amplification was performed from RNA transcripts. With the HTBI primer set, the TCR CDR3 went through a first round of RT-PCR. TCRdb reprocessed the multiplex PCR reads with MiXCR, giving one entry per CDR3 protein. Among about 100,000 distinct CDR3 sequences listed, about a sixth were seen once. The sample comprised blood. This sequence was found in a woman aged 45 to 65 with Graves' hyperthyroidism. The chain carries TRBV7-9 and TRBJ1-6; D uncertain. This CDR3 is CASNEGYGNSPLHF. The CDR3 region has the DNA TGTGCCAGCAACGAAGGTTATGGCAATTCACCCCTCCACTTT.